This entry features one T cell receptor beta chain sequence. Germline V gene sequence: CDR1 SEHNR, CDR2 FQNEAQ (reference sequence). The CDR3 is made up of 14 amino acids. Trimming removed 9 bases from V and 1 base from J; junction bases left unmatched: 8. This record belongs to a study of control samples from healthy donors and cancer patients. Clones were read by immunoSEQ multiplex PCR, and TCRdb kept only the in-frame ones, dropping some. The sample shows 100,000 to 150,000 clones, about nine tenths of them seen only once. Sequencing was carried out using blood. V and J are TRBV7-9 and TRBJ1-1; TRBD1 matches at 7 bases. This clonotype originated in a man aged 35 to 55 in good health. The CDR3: CASADRTGNTEAFF. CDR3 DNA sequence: TGTGCCAGTGCCGACAGGACAGGGAACACTGAAGCTTTCTTT. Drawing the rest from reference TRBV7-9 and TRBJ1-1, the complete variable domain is DTGVSQNPRHKITKRGQNVTFRCDPISEHNRLYWYRQTLGQGPEFLTYFQNEAQLEKSRLLSDRFSAERPKGSFSTLEIQRTEQGDSAMYLCASADRTGNTEAFFGQGTRLTVV.